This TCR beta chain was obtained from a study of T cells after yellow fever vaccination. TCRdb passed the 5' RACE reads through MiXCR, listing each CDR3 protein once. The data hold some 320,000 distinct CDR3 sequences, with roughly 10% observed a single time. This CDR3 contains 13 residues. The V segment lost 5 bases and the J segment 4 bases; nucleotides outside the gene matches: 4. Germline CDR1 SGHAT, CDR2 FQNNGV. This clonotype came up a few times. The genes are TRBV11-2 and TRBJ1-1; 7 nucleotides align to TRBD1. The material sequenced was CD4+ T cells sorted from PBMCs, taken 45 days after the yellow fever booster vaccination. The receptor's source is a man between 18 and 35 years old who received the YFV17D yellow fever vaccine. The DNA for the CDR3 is TGTGCCAGCAGCGAACAGGGGAGCACTGAAGCTTTCTTT. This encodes CASSEQGSTEAFF.